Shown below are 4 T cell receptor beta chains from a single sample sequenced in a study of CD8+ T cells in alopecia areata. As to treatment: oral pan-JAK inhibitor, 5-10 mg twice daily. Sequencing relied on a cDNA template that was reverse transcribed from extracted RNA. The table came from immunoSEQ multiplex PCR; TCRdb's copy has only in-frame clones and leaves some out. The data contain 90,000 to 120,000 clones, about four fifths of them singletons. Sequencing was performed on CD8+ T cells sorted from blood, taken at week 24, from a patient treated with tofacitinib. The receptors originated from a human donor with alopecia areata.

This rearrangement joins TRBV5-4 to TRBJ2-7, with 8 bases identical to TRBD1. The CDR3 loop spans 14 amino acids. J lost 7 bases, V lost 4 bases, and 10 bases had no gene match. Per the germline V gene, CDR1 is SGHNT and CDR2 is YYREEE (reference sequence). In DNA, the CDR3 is TGTGCCAGCAGCCTTGGACAGGGTGGTGTGGAGCAGTACTTC. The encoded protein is CASSLGQGGVEQYF.

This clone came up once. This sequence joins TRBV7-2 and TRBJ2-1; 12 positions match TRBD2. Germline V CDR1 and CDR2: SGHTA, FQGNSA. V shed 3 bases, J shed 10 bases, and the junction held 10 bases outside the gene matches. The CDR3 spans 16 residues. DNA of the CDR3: TGTGCCAGCAGCTTCCCCCTAGCGGGGGGGCCCATCGAGCAGTTCTTC. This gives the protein CASSFPLAGGPIEQFF.

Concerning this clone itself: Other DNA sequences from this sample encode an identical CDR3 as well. CDR3 region: CASSLGENEQFF. The CDR3 coding sequence is TGTGCCAGCAGCTTAGGGGAGAATGAGCAGTTCTTC. The V call is TRBV7-9, the J call TRBJ2-1; possibly TRBD2 for D (5 bases). Germline V gives CDR1 SEHNR, CDR2 FQNEAQ (reference sequence). V dropped 1 base and J dropped 7 bases, with 5 bases sitting between them. The CDR3 loop spans 12 amino acids.

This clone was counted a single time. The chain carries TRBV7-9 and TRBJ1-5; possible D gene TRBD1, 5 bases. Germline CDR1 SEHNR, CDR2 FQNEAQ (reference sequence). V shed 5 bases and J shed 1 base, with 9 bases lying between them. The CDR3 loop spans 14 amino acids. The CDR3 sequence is CASSGQGSNQPQHF. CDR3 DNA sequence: TGTGCCAGCAGCGGGCAGGGAAGCAATCAGCCCCAGCATTTT.